A single T cell receptor beta chain is shown here with its context. Antigen specificity is unknown. The data are from a study of T cell responses to AZD1222 COVID-19 vaccine. Study results and limitations: The donors showed a predominance of white British ancestry and of females, with possible underestimation of clonal diversity. Without day 14 samples, only post-peak T cell repertoires were studied. Just a handful of people given AZD1222 tested seropositive at baseline. Among vaccine-associated CD4 TCRs, coverage spanned spike, with dominance at 160-218 and 743-854.

Produced via immunoSEQ multiplex PCR; TCRdb's table is partial and in-frame only. The table includes around 150,000 clones, 75% to 85% detected once. The sequence was collected from an adult who received the MenACWY meningococcal vaccine as a control. The sample in question was peripheral blood, obtained 28 days after the second dose of the MenACWY control vaccine.

DNA of the CDR3: TGTGCCAGCAAGGGGGAGCGGACATCCTACGAGCAGTACTTC. It encodes CASKGERTSYEQYF. J is TRBJ2-7 and V is TRBV27; tentative D call: TRBD1 (6 bases). The CDR3 length is 14 residues. Germline loops: CDR1 MNHEY, CDR2 SMNVEV (reference sequence). V lost 7 bases to trimming and J lost 1 base, with 14 bases between them.